This TCR beta chain was identified in a study of identical twins. Germline lookup yields CDR1 MNHEY and CDR2 SVGEGT. With 5 bases removed from V and 2 bases from J, the gap between germline ends came to 7 bases. CDR3 length: 12 amino acids. TCRdb recomputed calls from the 5' RACE reads with MiXCR, one row per CDR3 protein. The table includes roughly 690,000 distinct CDR3 sequences, over 20% detected once. These sequences were also reported in another study, on T cells expressing NK-cell markers. From that report: The CD3+CD56-NKG2C+ fraction of a handful of donors was also led by these clonotypes.

Sequencing used PBMCs. The chain couples TRBV6-2 or TRBV6-3 to TRBJ2-7; D gene ambiguous. The sequence came from a woman younger than 30 in good health. This chain's CDR3 is CASSASPYEQYF. The CDR3 DNA sequence: TGTGCCAGCAGTGCCAGTCCCTACGAGCAGTACTTC.